Listed below are T cell receptor beta chains from one sample, sequenced in a study of blood T cell repertoires in COVID-19. The data were produced by immunoSEQ multiplex PCR, yet TCRdb's version contains in-frame clones alone and is incomplete. Among approximately 250,000 clones listed, roughly nine tenths were seen once. The material sequenced was peripheral blood. These receptors came from a young man with active or convalescent COVID-19. CDR3s include the opening cysteine and the closing phenylalanine or tryptophan. Each record gives: D gene, V gene, clone size, J gene, CDR3 protein, CDR3 DNA. A D gene is named only where the DNA matches it firmly. Rows give clone size only sometimes, using once, few, many, or a class for an expanded clone.

d_call: TRBD1
v_call: TRBV7-2
clone_size: .
j_call: TRBJ2-3
cdr3_aa: CASSPSRDRRLDTQYF
cdr3_nt: TGTGCCAGCAGCCCGTCTCGGGACAGGCGTTTGGATACGCAGTATTTT

d_call: .
v_call: TRBV29-1
clone_size: .
j_call: TRBJ2-2
cdr3_aa: CSVNDRLNTGELFF
cdr3_nt: TGCAGCGTCAATGACAGACTGAACACCGGGGAGCTGTTTTTT

d_call: TRBD1
v_call: TRBV6-5
clone_size: once
j_call: TRBJ2-7
cdr3_aa: CASRKQGTGGYEQYF
cdr3_nt: TGTGCCAGCAGGAAGCAGGGGACAGGGGGTTACGAGCAGTACTTC

d_call: .
v_call: TRBV6-2/TRBV6-3
clone_size: .
j_call: TRBJ2-3
cdr3_aa: CASSNSNGALDTQYF
cdr3_nt: TGTGCCAGCAGTAATTCTAATGGGGCTCTGGATACGCAGTATTTT

d_call: .
v_call: TRBV2
clone_size: .
j_call: TRBJ2-6
cdr3_aa: CASRQGSSGANVLTF
cdr3_nt: TGTGCCAGCAGGCAGGGGTCCTCTGGGGCCAACGTCCTGACTTTC

d_call: .
v_call: TRBV30
clone_size: .
j_call: TRBJ1-6
cdr3_aa: CAWRGPMNSPLHF
cdr3_nt: TGTGCCTGGAGGGGGCCGATGAATTCACCCCTCCACTTT

d_call: TRBD1
v_call: TRBV13
clone_size: .
j_call: TRBJ2-1
cdr3_aa: CASSRSRDSEYNEQFF
cdr3_nt: TGTGCCAGCAGCAGAAGCCGGGACAGCGAATACAATGAGCAGTTCTTC

d_call: .
v_call: TRBV5-4
clone_size: .
j_call: TRBJ1-6
cdr3_aa: CASSLKGVLNSPLHF
cdr3_nt: TGTGCCAGCAGCTTAAAAGGGGTGTTGAATTCACCCCTCCACTTT

d_call: TRBD1
v_call: TRBV13
clone_size: .
j_call: TRBJ2-1
cdr3_aa: CASTRWGQGDEQFF
cdr3_nt: TGTGCCAGCACCCGATGGGGACAGGGCGATGAGCAGTTCTTC

d_call: .
v_call: TRBV19
clone_size: .
j_call: TRBJ1-1
cdr3_aa: CASSMVTGETEAFF
cdr3_nt: TGTGCCAGTAGTATGGTGACCGGAGAGACTGAAGCTTTCTTT

d_call: TRBD2
v_call: TRBV28
clone_size: .
j_call: TRBJ2-3
cdr3_aa: CAIVGVFDGRADTQYF
cdr3_nt: TGTGCCATCGTAGGGGTTTTTGATGGGAGGGCAGATACGCAGTATTTT

d_call: TRBD2
v_call: TRBV6-2/TRBV6-3
clone_size: .
j_call: TRBJ2-5
cdr3_aa: CASSTGTSGGAETQYF
cdr3_nt: TGTGCCAGCAGTACCGGGACTAGCGGGGGGGCCGAGACCCAGTACTTC

d_call: .
v_call: TRBV6-1
clone_size: .
j_call: TRBJ2-3
cdr3_aa: CASSAVTGFGTDTQYF
cdr3_nt: TGTGCCAGCAGTGCAGTCACAGGGTTCGGCACAGATACGCAGTATTTT

d_call: .
v_call: TRBV12-5
clone_size: .
j_call: TRBJ1-2
cdr3_aa: CASGEQTGFGYTF
cdr3_nt: TGTGCTAGTGGAGAACAGACAGGTTTTGGCTACACCTTC

d_call: .
v_call: TRBV5-1
clone_size: .
j_call: TRBJ2-7
cdr3_aa: CASSSLTGLEQYF
cdr3_nt: TGCGCCAGCAGCTCCCTGACAGGTTTAGAGCAGTACTTC

d_call: .
v_call: TRBV14
clone_size: .
j_call: TRBJ1-4
cdr3_aa: CASSPGQFFNEKLFF
cdr3_nt: TGTGCCAGCAGCCCCGGACAGTTCTTTAATGAAAAACTGTTTTTT

d_call: .
v_call: TRBV30
clone_size: .
j_call: TRBJ2-1
cdr3_aa: CAWLMTVNEQFF
cdr3_nt: TGTGCCTGGCTAATGACAGTCAATGAGCAGTTCTTC

d_call: .
v_call: TRBV11-2
clone_size: .
j_call: TRBJ1-1
cdr3_aa: CASSPRGGLGGGEAFF
cdr3_nt: TGTGCCAGCAGCCCCCGAGGCGGGCTTGGAGGCGGCGAAGCTTTCTTT

d_call: .
v_call: TRBV13
clone_size: .
j_call: TRBJ2-2
cdr3_aa: CASTGGRSTGELFF
cdr3_nt: TGTGCCAGCACTGGGGGCCGGAGTACCGGGGAGCTGTTTTTT

d_call: .
v_call: TRBV23-1
clone_size: .
j_call: TRBJ1-6
cdr3_aa: CASSRPLHF
cdr3_nt: TGCGCCAGCAGCAGACCCCTCCACTTT

d_call: .
v_call: TRBV30
clone_size: .
j_call: TRBJ1-3
cdr3_aa: CATEVPSIF
cdr3_nt: TGTGCCACTGAGGTCCCTTCCATTTTT

d_call: .
v_call: TRBV5-6
clone_size: .
j_call: TRBJ2-7
cdr3_aa: CASSQVRAAYEQYF
cdr3_nt: TGTGCCAGCAGCCAGGTCAGGGCAGCCTACGAGCAGTACTTC

d_call: TRBD2
v_call: TRBV30
clone_size: .
j_call: TRBJ2-7
cdr3_aa: CAWSVTGGAYEQYF
cdr3_nt: TGTGCCTGGAGTGTGACGGGAGGCGCCTACGAGCAGTACTTC

d_call: .
v_call: TRBV6-1
clone_size: .
j_call: TRBJ2-1
cdr3_aa: CASSELASTYNEQFF
cdr3_nt: TGTGCCAGCAGTGAACTAGCGTCAACCTACAATGAGCAGTTCTTC

d_call: TRBD2
v_call: TRBV3-1/TRBV3-2
clone_size: .
j_call: TRBJ2-2
cdr3_aa: CASSQGLAGAGGELFF
cdr3_nt: TGTGCCAGCAGCCAGGGACTAGCGGGAGCGGGCGGGGAGCTGTTTTTT

d_call: .
v_call: TRBV7-9
clone_size: .
j_call: TRBJ1-6
cdr3_aa: CASRGSSYNSPLHF
cdr3_nt: TGTGCCAGCCGGGGGAGCTCCTATAATTCACCCCTCCACTTT

d_call: .
v_call: TRBV7-8
clone_size: .
j_call: TRBJ2-6
cdr3_aa: CASSFRGSGANVLTF
cdr3_nt: TGTGCCAGCAGCTTCAGGGGTTCAGGGGCCAACGTCCTGACTTTC

d_call: TRBD1
v_call: TRBV6-2/TRBV6-3
clone_size: many
j_call: TRBJ1-1
cdr3_aa: CASSLKTGYAEAFF
cdr3_nt: TGTGCCAGCAGCCTAAAGACAGGGTACGCCGAAGCTTTCTTT

d_call: .
v_call: TRBV7-6
clone_size: .
j_call: TRBJ2-3
cdr3_aa: CASSPRTERLASTDTQYF
cdr3_nt: TGTGCCAGCAGCCCTAGGACAGAACGCTTAGCTAGCACAGATACGCAGTATTTT

d_call: .
v_call: TRBV7-2
clone_size: .
j_call: TRBJ1-2
cdr3_aa: CASSSNLLQGRYGYTF
cdr3_nt: TGTGCCAGCAGCTCTAATCTCTTACAGGGACGTTATGGCTACACCTTC

d_call: .
v_call: TRBV11-1
clone_size: .
j_call: TRBJ1-6
cdr3_aa: CASSLTAGNNSPLHF
cdr3_nt: TGTGCCAGCAGCTTAACAGCGGGAAATAATTCACCCCTCCACTTT

d_call: .
v_call: TRBV5-1
clone_size: once
j_call: TRBJ1-4
cdr3_aa: CASSLGVTNEKLFF
cdr3_nt: TGCGCCAGCAGCTTAGGGGTGACTAATGAAAAACTGTTTTTT

d_call: TRBD2
v_call: TRBV4-2
clone_size: .
j_call: TRBJ2-1
cdr3_aa: CASSQAGTSFSEQFF
cdr3_nt: TGTGCCAGCAGCCAAGCCGGGACTAGTTTTAGTGAGCAGTTCTTC

d_call: .
v_call: TRBV7-9
clone_size: .
j_call: TRBJ1-4
cdr3_aa: CASSLDGRGGEKLFF
cdr3_nt: TGTGCCAGCAGCTTAGATGGAAGGGGTGGTGAAAAACTGTTTTTT

d_call: .
v_call: TRBV11-3
clone_size: .
j_call: TRBJ2-7
cdr3_aa: CASSFQEFSYEQYF
cdr3_nt: TGTGCCAGCAGCTTTCAGGAATTCTCCTACGAGCAGTACTTC

d_call: TRBD1
v_call: TRBV25-1
clone_size: .
j_call: TRBJ1-4
cdr3_aa: CASSEPTGVEKLFF
cdr3_nt: TGTGCCAGCAGTGAACCAACAGGGGTTGAAAAACTGTTTTTT

d_call: TRBD2
v_call: TRBV25-1
clone_size: .
j_call: TRBJ2-3
cdr3_aa: CASRRGGNADTQYF
cdr3_nt: TGTGCCAGCCGTCGCGGGGGGAACGCAGATACGCAGTATTTT

d_call: TRBD2
v_call: TRBV4-1
clone_size: .
j_call: TRBJ2-1
cdr3_aa: CASSETSGRANEQFF
cdr3_nt: TGCGCCAGCAGCGAAACTAGCGGGAGGGCCAATGAGCAGTTCTTC

d_call: TRBD2
v_call: TRBV2
clone_size: .
j_call: TRBJ2-3
cdr3_aa: CASSVGSGRYTDTQYF
cdr3_nt: TGTGCCAGCAGTGTAGGTAGCGGGAGGTACACAGATACGCAGTATTTT

d_call: .
v_call: TRBV4-2
clone_size: .
j_call: TRBJ2-7
cdr3_aa: CASSQDRRDSEQYF
cdr3_nt: TGTGCCAGCAGCCAAGATAGGCGGGACTCCGAGCAGTACTTC

d_call: .
v_call: TRBV12-3/TRBV12-4
clone_size: once
j_call: TRBJ2-2
cdr3_aa: CASSPGLRGELFF
cdr3_nt: TGTGCCAGCAGCCCCGGACTTAGAGGGGAGCTGTTTTTT

d_call: .
v_call: TRBV6-1
clone_size: .
j_call: TRBJ1-2
cdr3_aa: CASSETRGNYGYTF
cdr3_nt: TGTGCCAGCAGTGAGACCAGGGGTAACTATGGCTACACCTTC